Given below is one T cell receptor beta chain in context. The clone's antigen remains unknown. One base away there is no much larger clone; base qualities are not given. Between the V and J ends, shortened by 4 bases and 8 bases respectively, the junction contains 13 bases. Including the terminal cysteine and phenylalanine, the CDR3 comprises 13 residues. Just the 39-base CDR3 DNA is kept, in frame starting at base 1. The germline V gene (reference sequence) supplies CDR1 SGHKS and CDR2 YYEKEE. Before undergoing thyroid surgery, none of the patients had been given any kind of treatment. Patient clinical samples collected from about 2012 to 2018 were retrospectively analysed using T-cell receptor beta sequencing. These data come from a study of metastatic and nonmetastatic thyroid tumors (dated by TCRdb to the early 2020s). At the level of the whole study: Repertoires from peripheral blood and from tumor or nodule tissue samples of malignant and benign thyroid patients were compared.

The method was PCR. Reads for this sample came from an Illumina HiSeq 4000. High-throughput sequencing was used to profile the TCR beta-chain CDR3 region of each patient. As for the original processing: The researchers built a classifier to tell apart papillary thyroid cancer patients with distant metastasis, based on CDR3 differences among clinicopathological groups. The Shannon index was used to measure repertoire diversity, and the Morisita-Horn index was used to measure how similar tumor and blood repertoires were. TCRdb applied fastp at Q25 and MiXCR to the public reads, then kept only in-frame beta chains. TCRdb's processing, not the study's, gives the V and J calls here. The sample profile shows about 92,000 clones; around 14% of them were found once. The ten largest clones capture 3.6% of the sample. Study-wide findings and limitations: In both blood and tumor samples, TCR beta diversity was reported to be significantly higher in malignant tumors than in benign nodules.

The sequence links TRBV5-5 to TRBJ1-5; the D gene assignment is ambiguous. The clonotype originates from a female donor with papillary thyroid cancer or a benign thyroid nodule (not recorded which). Some clones in this sample may be carry-over from other donors' samples. The sequencing input was blood. For the CDR3, the sequence is CASSIAVGKPQHF. The sequenced DNA: TGTGCCAGCAGCATTGCCGTGGGTAAGCCCCAGCATTTT.